This entry describes one T cell receptor (beta chain). Its matching antigen is unknown. The record originates from a study of T cell repertoires in cytomegalovirus infection. Overall study context: CMV infection together with matching HLA type was indicated by public TCR beta signatures.

Germline lookup yields CDR1 SGHAT and CDR2 FQNNGV. The ends were cut back, 3 bases at V and 3 bases at J, with 9 bases in the middle. CDR3 length: 14 amino acids. TCRdb called the reads again in MiXCR, with one record for every CDR3 protein. The sample has approximately 500,000 distinct CDR3 sequences, roughly a third seen once; the top ten hold roughly 16%. The TCR sequence derives from a human donor in good health (CMV status not recorded). Some clones in this sample may be carry-over from other donors' samples. The sequencing here drew on cultured PBMCs, taken from culture after CMV antigen stimulation. The V and J genes are TRBV11-2 and TRBJ2-4; D possibly corresponds to TRBD2 (6 bases). As DNA, the CDR3 is TGTGCCAGCAGCTTGAGTAGCGGCAAAAACATTCAGTACTTC. Its translation: CASSLSSGKNIQYF.